Ten or more counts support the clone carrying this T cell receptor beta chain. The CDR3 covers 15 residues. Germline CDR1 SQVTM, CDR2 ANQGSEA. Trimming took off 0 bases at V and 2 bases at J, with 13 bases between the two ends. Addition of a universal primer site occurred through template switching, and cDNA carried unique molecular identifiers. TCRdb fed the 5' RACE reads into MiXCR, producing one record per CDR3 protein. The data hold 500,000 or so distinct CDR3 sequences, with 13% to 15% observed a single time. This record comes from a study of identical twins. Healthy Caucasians made up all donors. These data also formed part of another study, on yellow fever vaccine responses in identical twins.

The chain employs TRBV29-1 and TRBJ2-5; no clear D gene. Sequences were obtained from CD4+ T cells sorted from blood. The TCR originated in a woman aged 18-35 years in good health. The CDR3: CSVEDMTAKQETQYF. CDR3 DNA: TGCAGCGTTGAAGATATGACGGCGAAACAAGAGACCCAGTACTTC.